This T cell receptor (beta chain) is from a study of blood T cells in healthy people across ages. Primed by a sample-barcoded 5' primer and a J-beta primer mix, a second PCR proceeded for roughly 6 to 12 cycles. TCRdb analysed the 5' RACE reads with MiXCR anew, one entry per CDR3 protein. Of 1.5 million to 2 million distinct CDR3 sequences detected, around half appear once; the ten largest clones hold approximately 2%. The sample providers were healthy Caucasian people from Russia, aged roughly 6 to 95. Overall study findings and caveats: PBMC samples, being unsorted, prevented any conclusive comparison of naive and antigen-experienced cells.

The CDR3 contains 13 residues. Looked up from germline, CDR1 is DFQATT and CDR2 is SNEGSKA (reference sequence). V was shortened by 6 bases and J by 0 bases, with 11 bases between the two germline ends. Note on this clonotype: Its antigen is currently unknown.

The material sequenced was blood. V usage is TRBV20-1 and J usage is TRBJ1-2; tentatively, D is TRBD1 (5 bases). The sequence came from a woman aged 40-49 years in good health. CDR3: CSALTGANYGYTF. CDR3 in DNA: TGCAGTGCCCTCACGGGGGCTAACTATGGCTACACCTTC.